This entry describes one T cell receptor (beta chain). Its ends do not fully match the called genes, so a read error is possible. Germline DNA was also extracted, and blood RNA derived from unsorted whole blood. With a constant-region primer, TCR beta cDNA was made from 450 to 550 ng of total RNA. ARM-PCR was slightly modified, and three nested multiplex PCR rounds with it gave rise to the TCR beta libraries. The opening two PCR rounds, around 9 cycles each, paired TRBV1-TRBV30 forward primers with a C-beta reverse primer. MiXCR, applied by TCRdb to the multiplex PCR reads, yields one record per CDR3 protein. The sample has 300,000 to 350,000 distinct CDR3 sequences, about 61% seen once. This specimen belongs to a study of tumor-infiltrating lymphocytes in primary liver carcinoma. CDR3 length equals 18 residues.

Sequenced material: peripheral blood. V and J are TRBV12-3 or TRBV12-4 and TRBJ2-7, with TRBD2 identical over 10 bases. The TCR originated in a man aged 35 to 55 with primary liver carcinoma and hepatitis B virus infection. The CDR3, as DNA: TGTGCCGGCAGTTTTCGTGCTAGCGGGAGTTATGGTTCCTACGAACAGTATTTC. This translates into CAGSFRASGSYGSYEQYF.